This TCR beta chain derives from a study of ipilimumab plus nivolumab after autologous stem cell transplantation (TCRdb year 2021). With respect to the entire study: A median of roughly 5 ipilimumab doses and about eight nivolumab doses was received by trial patients. The intent-to-treat population of the trial was made up of a few dozen patients. Both primary refractory and relapsed disease were represented in the DLBCL cohort, where 18-month progression-free survival was 85.7% and 28.6%, respectively. Patients in the trial were undergoing autologous transplant and had high-risk diffuse large B cell lymphoma, mature T cell lymphoma, or multiple myeloma. Beyond this particular receptor, the publication reports: According to the authors, a biologic rationale for studying the approach further came from T cell receptor repertoire, regulatory T cell phenotype and gut microbiota profiles. The authors concluded that, as post-transplant consolidation, combined checkpoint inhibition appeared tolerable.

Checkpoint therapy began 14 to 28 days after autologous transplant, with ipilimumab given at 1 mg/kg intravenously on day 1 of selected weeks. Nivolumab was administered at 3 mg/kg intravenously on day 1 of weeks 1, 4, 7, 10, and every two weeks through week 26. Combined checkpoint inhibition with ipilimumab and nivolumab as consolidation after autologous stem cell transplantation was tested in a Phase Ib clinical trial. The cysteine opens and the phenylalanine closes a CDR3 of 15 amino acids. The DNA shown is the 45-base CDR3, in frame from base 1. The germline V gene supplies CDR1 MNHEY and CDR2 SVGAGI. V is shortened by 2 bases, J by 2 bases, and the region joining them spans 10 bases. Concerning this clone itself: Its antigen remains undetermined. It has no much larger one-base neighbor in the sample; base qualities were not kept.

The receptor library was made with the immunoSEQ multiplex PCR assay. TCRdb's version of the immuneACCESS table is confined to in-frame rearrangements and falls short of the full clone set. An unresolved V gene accounts for under half of the shortfall where checked; the remainder is of unknown origin. The sample includes some 22,000 clones, with around four fifths observed a single time. The ten largest clonotypes hold 20% to 25% of the sample. This chain joins TRBV6-5 to TRBJ2-1; 7 matching bases give a weak D call of TRBD2. The sequence came from a male donor with diffuse large B-cell lymphoma. The starting material was PBMCs, obtained in a trial of ipilimumab plus nivolumab as post-transplant consolidation. The DNA sequence reads TGTGCCAGCAGTTACGAGGGGGGGACCTACAATGAGCAGTTCTTC. The resulting protein is CASSYEGGTYNEQFF.